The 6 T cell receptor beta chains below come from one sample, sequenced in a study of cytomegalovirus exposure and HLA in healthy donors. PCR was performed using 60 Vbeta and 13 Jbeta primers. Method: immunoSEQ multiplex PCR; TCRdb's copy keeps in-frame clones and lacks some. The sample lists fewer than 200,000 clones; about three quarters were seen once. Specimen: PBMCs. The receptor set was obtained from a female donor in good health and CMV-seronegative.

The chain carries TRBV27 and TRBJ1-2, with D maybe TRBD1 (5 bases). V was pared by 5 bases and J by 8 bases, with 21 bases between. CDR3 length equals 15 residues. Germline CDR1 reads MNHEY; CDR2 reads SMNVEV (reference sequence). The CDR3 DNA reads TGTGCCAGCAGTCCAATCTCAGACAGTTTGGAAGGCTACACCTTC. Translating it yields CASSPISDSLEGYTF.

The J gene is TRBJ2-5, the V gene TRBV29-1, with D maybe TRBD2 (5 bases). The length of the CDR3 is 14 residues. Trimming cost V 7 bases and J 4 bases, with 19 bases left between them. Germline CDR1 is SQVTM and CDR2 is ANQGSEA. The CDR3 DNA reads TGCAGCGCTGACCTAGGCCCTGGAGGAGAGACCCAGTACTTC. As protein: CSADLGPGGETQYF.

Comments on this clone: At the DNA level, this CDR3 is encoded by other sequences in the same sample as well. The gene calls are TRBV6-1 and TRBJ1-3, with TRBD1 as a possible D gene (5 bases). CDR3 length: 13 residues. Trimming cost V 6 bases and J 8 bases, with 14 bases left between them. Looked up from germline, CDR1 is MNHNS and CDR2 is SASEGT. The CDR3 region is CASRRDSGDTIYF. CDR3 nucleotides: TGTGCCAGCAGGCGAGACAGTGGGGACACCATATATTTT.

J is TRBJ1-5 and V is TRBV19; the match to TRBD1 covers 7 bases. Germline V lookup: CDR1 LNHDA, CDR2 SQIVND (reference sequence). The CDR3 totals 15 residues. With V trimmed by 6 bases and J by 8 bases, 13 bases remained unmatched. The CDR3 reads CASSPADRTREPQHF. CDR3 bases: TGTGCCAGTAGCCCGGCGGACAGGACTCGGGAGCCCCAGCATTTT.

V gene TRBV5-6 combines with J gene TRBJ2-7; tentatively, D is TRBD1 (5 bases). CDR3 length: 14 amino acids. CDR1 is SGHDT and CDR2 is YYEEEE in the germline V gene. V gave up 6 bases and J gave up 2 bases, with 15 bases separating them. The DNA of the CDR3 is TGTGCCAGCACCTGGTGGGGCAGCACCTACGAGCAGTACTTC. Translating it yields CASTWWGSTYEQYF.

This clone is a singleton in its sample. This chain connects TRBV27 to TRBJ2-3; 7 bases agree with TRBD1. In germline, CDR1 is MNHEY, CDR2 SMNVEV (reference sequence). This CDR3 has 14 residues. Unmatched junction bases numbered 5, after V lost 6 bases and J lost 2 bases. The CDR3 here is CASRRQGPTDTQYF. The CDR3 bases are TGTGCCAGCAGAAGACAGGGTCCCACAGATACGCAGTATTTT.